This T cell receptor beta chain was sequenced during a study of blood T cell repertoires in COVID-19. Study details: Sources were T cells, B-cell-depleted T cells, or PBMCs; the material itself was cDNA or gDNA.

Per the original data handling: Quantification of nucleated cells was approximated via reference gene primer amplification. Here immunoSEQ multiplex PCR was the method, and the copy in TCRdb shows in-frame clones only, minus some. The V and J calls and clone size come from that table; D and trimming were worked out from the DNA. The sample holds 200,000 to 250,000 clones, around nine tenths seen once. This clone was observed a few times. The CDR3 totals 15 residues. Germline V lookup: CDR1 SGHDT, CDR2 YYEEEE. The V gene lost 3 bases and the J gene lost 1 base, with 13 bases spanning the gap. This clonotype was sampled from an older woman who had recovered from COVID-19. Sequencing was performed on peripheral blood. V and J are TRBV5-6 and TRBJ2-5, with D perhaps matching TRBD1 (6 bases). CDR3 protein: CASSSFGTIQETQYF. As DNA, the CDR3 is TGTGCCAGCAGCTCGTTCGGGACAATCCAAGAGACCCAGTACTTC.